This T cell receptor (beta chain) was obtained from a study of blood T cell repertoires in COVID-19. Whole-study context: The cDNA or gDNA used as material had been derived from T cells, B-cell-depleted T cells, or PBMCs.

CDR1 is SGHTA, CDR2 FQGNSA, per germline. The CDR3 consists of 17 residues. The trim removed 5 bases at V and 0 bases at J, leaving 7 bases unmatched. Original processing notes: Amplification with reference gene primers provided the estimates of nucleated cell counts. Profiling relied on immunoSEQ multiplex PCR, and the TCRdb table lists in-frame clones only, not all of them. Clone size and the V and J calls come from that table; the DNA yielded D and trimming. Here the sample spans about 58,000 clones, 85% to 90% being singletons. This clone occurred once. The chain employs TRBV7-2 and TRBJ2-1; TRBD2 matches at 10 bases. The receptor's source is a man aged 55 to 70 with acute or convalescent COVID-19. Sequencing used peripheral blood. The CDR3 bases are TGTGCCAGCAGCCCTACAGCGGGGGGGAGCTCCTACAATGAGCAGTTCTTC. Translating it yields CASSPTAGGSSYNEQFF.